This entry concerns a single T cell receptor (beta chain). Its antigen remains unknown. Trimming pared 5 bases from V and 0 bases from J, leaving 13 bases between. The germline CDR1 and CDR2 sequences are MNHEY and SMNVEV (reference sequence). The CDR3 covers 15 residues. The protocol was immunoSEQ multiplex PCR, while the TCRdb copy is restricted to in-frame clones and leaves out a portion. The sample includes roughly 180,000 clones, roughly nine tenths seen only once; the top ten take approximately 2%. This sample was included in a study of T cell responses to AZD1222 COVID-19 vaccine. Overall study results and limits: Across the whole spike, CD4 TCRs peaked at regions 160-218 and 743-854. Clonal diversity was possibly underestimated, and the donors were mostly white British, with more females.

The rearrangement joins TRBV27 to TRBJ1-1; D unclear. This TCR was recovered from an adult in good health. Sequenced material: peripheral blood, taken on day 0 of AZD1222 vaccination. The CDR3 protein is CASSPRGVMNTEAFF. The CDR3 DNA sequence: TGTGCCAGCAGTCCCCGCGGGGTCATGAACACTGAAGCTTTCTTT.